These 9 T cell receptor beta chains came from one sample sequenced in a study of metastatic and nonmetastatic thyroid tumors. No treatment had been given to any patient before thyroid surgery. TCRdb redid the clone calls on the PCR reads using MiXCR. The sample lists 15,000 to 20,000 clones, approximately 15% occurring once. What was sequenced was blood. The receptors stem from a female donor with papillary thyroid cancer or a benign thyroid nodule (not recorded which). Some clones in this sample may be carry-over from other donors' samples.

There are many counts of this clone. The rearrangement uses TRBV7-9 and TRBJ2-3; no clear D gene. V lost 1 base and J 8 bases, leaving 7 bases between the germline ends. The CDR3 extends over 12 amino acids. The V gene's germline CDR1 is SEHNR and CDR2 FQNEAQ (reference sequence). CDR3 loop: CASSLDDPTQYF. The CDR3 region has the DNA TGTGCCAGCAGCTTAGACGATCCTACGCAGTATTTT.

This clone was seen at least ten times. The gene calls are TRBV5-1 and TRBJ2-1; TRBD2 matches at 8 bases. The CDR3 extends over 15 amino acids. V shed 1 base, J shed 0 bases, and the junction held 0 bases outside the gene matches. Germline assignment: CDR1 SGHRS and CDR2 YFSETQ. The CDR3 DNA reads TGCGCCAGCAGCTTGAGCGGGAGCTCCTACAATGAGCAGTTCTTC. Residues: CASSLSGSSYNEQFF. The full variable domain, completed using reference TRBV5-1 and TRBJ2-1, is KAGVTQTPRYLIKTRGQQVTLSCSPISGHRSVSWYQQTPGQGLQFLFEYFSETQRNKGNFPGRFSGRQFSNSRSEMNVSTLELGDSALYLCASSLSGSSYNEQFFGPGTRLTVL.

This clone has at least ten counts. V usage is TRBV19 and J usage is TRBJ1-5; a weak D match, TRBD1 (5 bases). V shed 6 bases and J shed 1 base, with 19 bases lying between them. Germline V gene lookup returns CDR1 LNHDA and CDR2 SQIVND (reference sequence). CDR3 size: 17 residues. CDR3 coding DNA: TGTGCCAGTAGGGATACGCGGACATCAAAGAGCAATCAGCCCCAGCATTTT. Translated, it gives CASRDTRTSKSNQPQHF.

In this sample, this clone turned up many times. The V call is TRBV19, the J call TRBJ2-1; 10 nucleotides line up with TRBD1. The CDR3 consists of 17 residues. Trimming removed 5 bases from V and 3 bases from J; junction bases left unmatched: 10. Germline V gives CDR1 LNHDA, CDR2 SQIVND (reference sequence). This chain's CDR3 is CASSLRQGARLYNEQFF. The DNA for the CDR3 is TGTGCCAGTAGTTTAAGACAGGGGGCCAGACTCTACAATGAGCAGTTCTTC. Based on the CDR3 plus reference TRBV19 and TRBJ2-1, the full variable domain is DGGITQSPKYLFRKEGQNVTLSCEQNLNHDAMYWYRQDPGQGLRLIYYSQIVNDFQKGDIAEGYSVSREKKESFPLTVTSAQKNPTAFYLCASSLRQGARLYNEQFFGPGTRLTVL.

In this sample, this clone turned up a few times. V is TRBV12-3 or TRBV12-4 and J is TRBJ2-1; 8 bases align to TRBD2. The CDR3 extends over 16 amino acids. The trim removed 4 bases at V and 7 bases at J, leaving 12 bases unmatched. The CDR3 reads CASSSALPGLGNEQFF. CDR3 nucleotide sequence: TGTGCCAGCAGTTCCGCCCTCCCGGGACTAGGGAATGAGCAGTTCTTC.

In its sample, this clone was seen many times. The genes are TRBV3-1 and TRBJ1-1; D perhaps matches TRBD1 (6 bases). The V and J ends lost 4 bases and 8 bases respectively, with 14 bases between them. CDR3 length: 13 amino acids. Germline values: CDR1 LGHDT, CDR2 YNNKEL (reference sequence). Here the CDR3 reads CASSPTQGLEAFF. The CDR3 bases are TGTGCCAGCAGCCCTACGCAGGGGTTAGAAGCTTTCTTT.

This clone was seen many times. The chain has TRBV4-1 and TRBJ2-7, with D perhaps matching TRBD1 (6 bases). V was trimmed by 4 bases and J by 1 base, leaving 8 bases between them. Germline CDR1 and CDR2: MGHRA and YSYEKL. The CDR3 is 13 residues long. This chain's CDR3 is CASSLQGSYEQYF. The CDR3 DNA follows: TGCGCCAGCAGCCTACAGGGTTCCTACGAGCAGTACTTC.

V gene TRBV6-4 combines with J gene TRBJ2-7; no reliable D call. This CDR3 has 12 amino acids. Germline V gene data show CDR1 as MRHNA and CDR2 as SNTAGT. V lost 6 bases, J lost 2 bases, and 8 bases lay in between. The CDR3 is CASSTITYEQYF. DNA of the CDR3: TGTGCCAGCAGCACCATTACCTACGAGCAGTACTTC.

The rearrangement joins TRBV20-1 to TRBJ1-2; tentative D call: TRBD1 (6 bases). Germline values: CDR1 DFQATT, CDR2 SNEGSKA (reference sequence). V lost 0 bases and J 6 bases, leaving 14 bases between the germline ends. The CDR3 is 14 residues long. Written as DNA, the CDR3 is TGCAGTGCTAGAGATCTGGCAGGGGAAAATGGCTACACCTTC. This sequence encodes CSARDLAGENGYTF.